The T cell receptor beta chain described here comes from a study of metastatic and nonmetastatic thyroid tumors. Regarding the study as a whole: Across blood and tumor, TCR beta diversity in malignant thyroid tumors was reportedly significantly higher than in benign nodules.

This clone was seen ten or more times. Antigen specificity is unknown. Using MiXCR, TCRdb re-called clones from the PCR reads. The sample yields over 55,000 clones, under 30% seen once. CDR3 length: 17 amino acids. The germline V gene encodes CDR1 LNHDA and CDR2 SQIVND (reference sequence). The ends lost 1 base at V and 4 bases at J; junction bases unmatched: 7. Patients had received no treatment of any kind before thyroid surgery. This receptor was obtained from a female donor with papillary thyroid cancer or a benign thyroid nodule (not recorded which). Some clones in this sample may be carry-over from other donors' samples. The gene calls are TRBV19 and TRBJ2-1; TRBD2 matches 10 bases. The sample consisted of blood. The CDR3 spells CASSIALTSGKYNEQFF. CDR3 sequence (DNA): TGTGCCAGTAGTATAGCTTTAACTAGCGGGAAGTACAATGAGCAGTTCTTC.